This is a list of T cell receptor beta chains from one sample in a study of blood T cell repertoires in COVID-19. Measured with immunoSEQ multiplex PCR; TCRdb has only the in-frame clones, and not every one. The table includes around 92,000 clones, 85% to 90% detected once. Sequences were obtained from peripheral blood. Every receptor here comes from a woman aged 55-75 years in a cohort sampled during active or convalescent COVID-19. Each CDR3 is given with its conserved first and last residue. D genes are given only for firm matches. Expanded clones get a size class; other rows say once, few or many, or leave the size out.

>-|TRBJ2-7|TRBV7-2|-
TGTGCCAGCAGCCGCCGGGACTACGAGCAGTACTTC
CASSRRDYEQYF
>-|TRBJ2-4|TRBV23-1|-
TGCGCCAGCAGACTAAGGTCGAATTACGTGGTGGCCAAAAACATTCAGTACTTC
CASRLRSNYVVAKNIQYF
>-|TRBJ1-4|TRBV7-3|-
TGTGCCAGCAGCGACCAACCGGGTGAAAAACTGTTTTTT
CASSDQPGEKLFF
>-|TRBJ2-2|TRBV24-1|TRBD1
TGTGCCACCAGCCCCACGGGGACAGGGGTCACCGGGGAGCTGTTTTTT
CATSPTGTGVTGELFF
>-|TRBJ2-1|TRBV2|-
TGTGCCAGCAGTGAGCAGGCTCCCGCCTACAATGAGCAGTTCTTC
CASSEQAPAYNEQFF
>-|TRBJ2-2|TRBV7-9|-
TGTGCCAGCAGCTTTCAGGTGAACACCGGGGAGCTGTTTTTT
CASSFQVNTGELFF
>-|TRBJ2-6|TRBV7-9|TRBD1
TGTGCCAGCAGCTCGACAGGGTGGGAACCTGGGGCCAACGTCCTGACTTTC
CASSSTGWEPGANVLTF
>-|TRBJ1-5|TRBV27|-
TGTGCCAGCAAATTGACAGAGATACAGCCCCAGCATTTT
CASKLTEIQPQHF
>-|TRBJ1-2|TRBV3-1/TRBV3-2|-
TGTGCCAGCAGCCAAGCAGGGGCGGACTATGGCTACACCTTC
CASSQAGADYGYTF
>-|TRBJ2-1|TRBV6-5|-
TGTGCCAGCTTGGACTATCCCATGGACAATGAGCAGTTCTTC
CASLDYPMDNEQFF
>-|TRBJ2-1|TRBV7-9|TRBD1
TGTGCCAGCAGCCGGGACAGGGGTCCGCAGCAGTTCTTC
CASSRDRGPQQFF
>-|TRBJ2-5|TRBV29-1|TRBD2
TGCAGCGTTGACCTAGCGGGAGGAAAGGAGACCCAGTACTTC
CSVDLAGGKETQYF
>once|TRBJ2-3|TRBV3-1/TRBV3-2|TRBD2
TGTGCCAGCACTACGACTAGCGGGGGGGTGGCAGATACGCAGTATTTT
CASTTTSGGVADTQYF
>-|TRBJ1-4|TRBV5-4|-
TGTGCCAGCAGCTTGAGGCAGGGGCCAAATGAAAAACTGTTTTTT
CASSLRQGPNEKLFF
>-|TRBJ2-5|TRBV5-1|TRBD1
TGCGCCAGCAGCCCCGGGACAGCTCAAGAGACCCAGTACTTC
CASSPGTAQETQYF
>-|TRBJ2-1|TRBV5-6|TRBD2
TGTGCCAGCAGCCGACGACTAGCGGGAGGGCCTTTCTCCTACAATGAGCAGTTCTTC
CASSRRLAGGPFSYNEQFF
>-|TRBJ1-2|TRBV2|-
TGTGCCAGCAGTGAAGGCCGCGCCCTCTATGGCTACACCTTC
CASSEGRALYGYTF
>-|TRBJ2-7|TRBV18|-
TGTGCCAGCTCACCCTCCGGGACATTCCCCGAGCAGTACTTC
CASSPSGTFPEQYF
>-|TRBJ1-2|TRBV27|-
TGTGCCAGCAGTATTAACAGCCACTATGGCTACACCTTC
CASSINSHYGYTF
>few|TRBJ1-1|TRBV10-2|-
TGCGCCAGCAGTGGGGACATCTATACCGAAGCTTTCTTT
CASSGDIYTEAFF
>-|TRBJ2-5|TRBV5-4|-
TGTGCCAGCAGCTTGGCCCGGGCTAGCGCCCAAGAGACCCAGTACTTC
CASSLARASAQETQYF
>-|TRBJ2-7|TRBV27|-
TGTGCCAGCAGTCCCGAGAGCTCCTACGAGCAGTACTTC
CASSPESSYEQYF
>-|TRBJ2-5|TRBV28|TRBD2
TGTGCCAGCAGTTTAGCAGCGGGAGGGGGGGAGACCCAGTACTTC
CASSLAAGGGETQYF
>few|TRBJ2-5|TRBV2|-
TGTGCCAGCAGTTACCCGCACGGCGGGGAGACCCAGTACTTC
CASSYPHGGETQYF
>-|TRBJ2-5|TRBV6-5|TRBD2
TGTGCCAGCAACTCCCCTAGCGGGAGAAAAACCCAGTACTTC
CASNSPSGRKTQYF
>once|TRBJ1-5|TRBV2|-
TGTGCCAGCAGTGAATACAGGGTAGGGGATCAGCCCCAGCATTTT
CASSEYRVGDQPQHF
>-|TRBJ1-4|TRBV7-9|-
TGTGCCAGCAGCTTAGCAAGCGGCGGTTCTGAAAAACTGTTTTTT
CASSLASGGSEKLFF
>-|TRBJ2-5|TRBV6-5|TRBD1
TGTGCCAGCAGCCCCAGGACAGGGAGGGAGACCCAGTACTTC
CASSPRTGRETQYF
>-|TRBJ2-7|TRBV5-4|TRBD1
TGTGCCAGCAACTCGATTACGGGACAGCACTACGAGCAGTACTTC
CASNSITGQHYEQYF
>-|TRBJ2-3|TRBV18|TRBD1
TGTGCCAGCTCACGGGGACAGTTCACAGATACGCAGTATTTT
CASSRGQFTDTQYF
>-|TRBJ2-1|TRBV24-1|-
TGTGCCACCAGTGATCCAGCGGGTAGTCGAGATGAGCAGTTCTTC
CATSDPAGSRDEQFF
>-|TRBJ1-2|TRBV19|-
TGTGCCAGTAGTCCCCGGACACGCTATGGCTACACCTTC
CASSPRTRYGYTF
>-|TRBJ2-7|TRBV4-1|-
TGCGCCAGCAGCCAAGATAGTTTAGGAGATAGCGAGCAGTACTTC
CASSQDSLGDSEQYF
>once|TRBJ1-3|TRBV18|-
TGTGCCAGCTCACCAGCCTCCGGGAGTGGAAACCCCATATATTTT
CASSPASGSGNPIYF
>-|TRBJ2-2|TRBV30|TRBD1
TGTGCCTGGAGGGGGACAGGGGGTACCGGGGAGCTGTTTTTT
CAWRGTGGTGELFF
>-|TRBJ2-7|TRBV5-1|-
TGCGCCAGCAGCTTAAAGGACGGAGGGACCTACGAGCAGTACTTC
CASSLKDGGTYEQYF
>-|TRBJ1-4|TRBV10-1|-
TGCGCCAGCAGTGATGGGGGGATGGCTGAAAAACTGTTTTTT
CASSDGGMAEKLFF
>once|TRBJ1-2|TRBV30|-
TGTGCCTGGAGCAAACAGGACACCTATGGCTACACCTTC
CAWSKQDTYGYTF
>-|TRBJ2-4|TRBV9|TRBD2
TGTGCCAGCAGCCGCGCGGGGGATGGCAAAAACATTCAGTACTTC
CASSRAGDGKNIQYF
>-|TRBJ1-1|TRBV29-1|-
TGCAGCGGCTCGGGACATTTGAACACTGAAGCTTTCTTT
CSGSGHLNTEAFF
>-|TRBJ1-2|TRBV5-5|-
TGTGCCAGCAGCCCTCAGGGTCACGGCTATGGCTACACCTTC
CASSPQGHGYGYTF
>-|TRBJ1-1|TRBV5-1|-
TGCGCCAGCAGCTTGTGGAGGGATAACACTGAAGCTTTCTTT
CASSLWRDNTEAFF
>-|TRBJ1-3|TRBV30|-
TGTGCCAGTGCGGGGGACGGAAACACCATATATTTT
CASAGDGNTIYF
>-|TRBJ2-1|TRBV27|TRBD2
TGTGCCAGCAGTTTTTGGGGGACTAGCGGGAGCGGGTGGACTTTCTTC
CASSFWGTSGSGWTFF
>-|TRBJ2-1|TRBV29-1|TRBD1
TGCAGCGCCCGACGGGGGACAGGGGACTACAATGAGCAGTTCTTC
CSARRGTGDYNEQFF
>-|TRBJ2-1|TRBV28|-
TGTGCCAGCAGTACCCGGACGGGGGGCCGGGTAACTGAGCAGTTCTTC
CASSTRTGGRVTEQFF
>-|TRBJ2-7|TRBV18|TRBD1
TGTGCCAGCTCACTCAGCCGACAGGGGGGCGACGAGCAGTACTTC
CASSLSRQGGDEQYF
>-|TRBJ2-4|TRBV12-3/TRBV12-4|TRBD2
TGTGCCAGCAGTTTCGGGGGGACGGGCATTCAGTACTTC
CASSFGGTGIQYF
>-|TRBJ2-3|TRBV7-9|TRBD1
TGTGCCAGCAGTCCCGCAGGGGGTTGGGATACGCAGTATTTT
CASSPAGGWDTQYF